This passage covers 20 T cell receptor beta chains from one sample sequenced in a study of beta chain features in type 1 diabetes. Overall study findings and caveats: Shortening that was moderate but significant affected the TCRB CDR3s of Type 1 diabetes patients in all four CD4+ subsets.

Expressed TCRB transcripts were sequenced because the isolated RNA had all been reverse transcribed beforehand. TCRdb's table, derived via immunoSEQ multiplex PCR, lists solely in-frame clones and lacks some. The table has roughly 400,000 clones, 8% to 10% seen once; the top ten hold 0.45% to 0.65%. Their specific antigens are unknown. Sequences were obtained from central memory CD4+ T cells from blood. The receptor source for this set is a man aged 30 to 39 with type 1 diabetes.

The CDR3 loop is CASSSSGSRAGEQFF. The DNA for the CDR3 is TGTGCCAGCAGCTCAAGCGGGAGCAGGGCAGGTGAGCAGTTCTTC. The rearrangement joins TRBV7-9 to TRBJ2-1; 8 nucleotides line up with TRBD2. This CDR3 is 15 amino acids long. The V gene end was trimmed by 4 bases and the J gene end by 9 bases; junction bases not matched to a gene: 11. Germline V gives CDR1 SEHNR, CDR2 FQNEAQ (reference sequence).

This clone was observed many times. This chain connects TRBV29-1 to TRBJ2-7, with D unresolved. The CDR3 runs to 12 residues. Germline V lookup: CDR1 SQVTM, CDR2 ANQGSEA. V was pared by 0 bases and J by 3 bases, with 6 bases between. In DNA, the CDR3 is TGCAGCGTTGAAGAAGGGTACTACGAGCAGTACTTC. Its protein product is CSVEEGYYEQYF.

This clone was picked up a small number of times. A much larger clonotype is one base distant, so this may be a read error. The CDR3 coding sequence is TGTGCCAGCAGCGTCTCCTACGAGCAGTACTTC. Encoded protein: CASSVSYEQYF. The gene calls are TRBV7-2 and TRBJ2-7; D is uncertain. CDR1 SGHTA and CDR2 FQGNSA come from the germline V gene. This CDR3 has 11 amino acids. Deletions cut 5 bases from V and 0 bases from J, with 2 bases between.

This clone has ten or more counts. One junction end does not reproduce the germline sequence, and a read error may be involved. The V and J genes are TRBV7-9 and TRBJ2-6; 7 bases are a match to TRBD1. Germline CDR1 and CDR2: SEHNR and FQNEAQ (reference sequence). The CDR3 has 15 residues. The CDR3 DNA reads TGTGCCAGCAGCTTAGCGAGAACAGGGGACAACGTCCTGACTTTC. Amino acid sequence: CASSLARTGDNVLTF.

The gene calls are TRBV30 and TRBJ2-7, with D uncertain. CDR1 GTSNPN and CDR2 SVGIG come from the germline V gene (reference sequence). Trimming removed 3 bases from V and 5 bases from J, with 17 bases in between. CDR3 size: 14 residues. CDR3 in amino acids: CAWSALTLADEQYF. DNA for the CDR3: TGTGCCTGGAGCGCCCTTACCTTGGCGGACGAGCAGTACTTC.

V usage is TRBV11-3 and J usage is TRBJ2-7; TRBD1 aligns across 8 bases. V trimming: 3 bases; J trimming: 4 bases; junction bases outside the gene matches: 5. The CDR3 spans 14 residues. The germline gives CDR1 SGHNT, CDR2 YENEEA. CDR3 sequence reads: CASSFGQGRYEQYF. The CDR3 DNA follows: TGTGCCAGCAGCTTTGGACAGGGCAGGTACGAGCAGTACTTC.

The CDR3 sequence: CAWSVKGVQPQHF. CDR3 in DNA: TGTGCCTGGAGTGTAAAAGGGGTTCAGCCCCAGCATTTT. The chain recombines TRBV30 with TRBJ1-5, with D perhaps TRBD1 (5 bases). This CDR3 is built from 13 residues. CDR1 is GTSNPN and CDR2 is SVGIG in the germline V gene (reference sequence). V was clipped by 0 bases and J by 6 bases, with 9 bases between them.

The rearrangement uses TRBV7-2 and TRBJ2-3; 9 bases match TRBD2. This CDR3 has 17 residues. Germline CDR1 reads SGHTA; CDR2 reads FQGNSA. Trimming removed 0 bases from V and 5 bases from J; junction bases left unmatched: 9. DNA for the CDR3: TGTGCCAGCAGCTTAGCCCCGGCTAGCGGGATGGGAGATACGCAGTATTTT. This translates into CASSLAPASGMGDTQYF.

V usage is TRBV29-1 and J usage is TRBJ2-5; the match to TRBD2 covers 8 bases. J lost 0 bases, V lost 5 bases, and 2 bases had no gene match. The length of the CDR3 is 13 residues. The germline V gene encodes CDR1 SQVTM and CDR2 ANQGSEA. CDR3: CSVTGRDQETQYF. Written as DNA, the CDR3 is TGCAGCGTTACCGGGAGGGACCAAGAGACCCAGTACTTC.

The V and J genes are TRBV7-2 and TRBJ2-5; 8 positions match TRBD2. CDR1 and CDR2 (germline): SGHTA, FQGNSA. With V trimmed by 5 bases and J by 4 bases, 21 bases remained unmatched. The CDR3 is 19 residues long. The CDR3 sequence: CASSTRALAGPLGGETQYF. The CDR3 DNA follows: TGTGCCAGCAGCACGAGGGCCCTAGCGGGCCCTTTGGGAGGAGAGACCCAGTACTTC. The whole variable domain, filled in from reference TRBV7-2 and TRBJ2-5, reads GAGVSQSPSNKVTEKGKDVELRCDPISGHTALYWYRQSLGQGLEFLIYFQGNSAPDKSGLPSDRFSAERTGGSVSTLTIQRTQQEDSAVYLCASSTRALAGPLGGETQYFGPGTRLLVL.

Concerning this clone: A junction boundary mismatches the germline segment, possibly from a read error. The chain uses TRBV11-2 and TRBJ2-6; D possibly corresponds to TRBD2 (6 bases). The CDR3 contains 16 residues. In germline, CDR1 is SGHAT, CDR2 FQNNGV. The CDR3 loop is CTSSPVGGHGANVLTF. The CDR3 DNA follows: TGTACCAGCAGCCCCGTTGGAGGGCATGGGGCCAACGTCCTGACTTTC.

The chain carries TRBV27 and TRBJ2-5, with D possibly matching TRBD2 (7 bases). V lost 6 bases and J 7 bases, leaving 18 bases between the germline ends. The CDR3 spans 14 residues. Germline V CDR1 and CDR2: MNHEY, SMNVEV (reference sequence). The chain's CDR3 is CASSPGARGGTQYF. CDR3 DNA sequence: TGTGCCAGCAGCCCGGGGGCCCGCGGGGGGACCCAGTACTTC.

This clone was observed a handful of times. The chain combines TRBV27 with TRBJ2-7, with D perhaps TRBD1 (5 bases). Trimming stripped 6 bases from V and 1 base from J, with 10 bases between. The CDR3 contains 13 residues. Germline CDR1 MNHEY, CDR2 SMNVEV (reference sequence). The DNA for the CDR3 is TGTGCCAGCAGCCTCCAGGGATCCTACGAGCAGTACTTC. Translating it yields CASSLQGSYEQYF.

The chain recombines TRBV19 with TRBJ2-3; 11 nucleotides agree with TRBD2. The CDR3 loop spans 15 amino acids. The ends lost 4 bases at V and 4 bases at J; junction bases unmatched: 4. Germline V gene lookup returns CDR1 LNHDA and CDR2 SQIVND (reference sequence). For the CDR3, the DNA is TGTGCCAGTAGTACGCTAGCGGGGGGACCAGATACGCAGTATTTT. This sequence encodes CASSTLAGGPDTQYF.

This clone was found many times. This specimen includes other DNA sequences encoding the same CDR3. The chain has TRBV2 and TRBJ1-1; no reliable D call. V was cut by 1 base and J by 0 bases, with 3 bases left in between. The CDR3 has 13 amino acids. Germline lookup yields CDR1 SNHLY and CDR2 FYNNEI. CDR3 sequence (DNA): TGTGCCAGCAGTGAAGAAGTGAACACTGAAGCTTTCTTT. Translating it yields CASSEEVNTEAFF.

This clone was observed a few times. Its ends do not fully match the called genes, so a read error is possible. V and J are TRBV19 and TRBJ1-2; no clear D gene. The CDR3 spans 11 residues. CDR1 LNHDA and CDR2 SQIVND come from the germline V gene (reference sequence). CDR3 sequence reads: CAGLLNYGYTF. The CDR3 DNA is TGCGCTGGGCTTCTAAACTATGGCTACACCTTC.

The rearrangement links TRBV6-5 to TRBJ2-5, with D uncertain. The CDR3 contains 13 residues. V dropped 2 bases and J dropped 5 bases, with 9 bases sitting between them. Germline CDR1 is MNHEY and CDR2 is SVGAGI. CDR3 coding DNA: TGTGCCAGCAGTTACGGCATGAGGGAGACCCAGTACTTC. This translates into CASSYGMRETQYF.

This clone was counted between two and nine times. The CDR3 bases are TGTGCCAGCAGCTTGGCAGGACCCTACGAGCAGTACTTC. Translating it yields CASSLAGPYEQYF. The rearrangement uses TRBV5-8 and TRBJ2-7; D call uncertain. Trimming removed 0 bases from V and 2 bases from J, with 6 bases in between. The V gene's germline CDR1 is SGHTS and CDR2 YDEGEE. This CDR3 region has 13 residues.

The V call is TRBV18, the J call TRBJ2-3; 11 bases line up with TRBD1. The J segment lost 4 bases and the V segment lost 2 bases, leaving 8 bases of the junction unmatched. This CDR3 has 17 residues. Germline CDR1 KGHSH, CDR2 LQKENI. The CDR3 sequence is CASSPIRPGQGADTQYF. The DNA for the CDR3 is TGTGCCAGCTCACCAATCCGACCGGGACAGGGGGCAGATACGCAGTATTTT.

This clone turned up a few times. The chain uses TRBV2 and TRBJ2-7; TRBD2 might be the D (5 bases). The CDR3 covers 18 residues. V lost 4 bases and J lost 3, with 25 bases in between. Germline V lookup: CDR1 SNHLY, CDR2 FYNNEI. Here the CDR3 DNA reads TGTGCCAGCAGTGGCGAACCCCTGAGAGGGAGCCCCGACTACGAGCAGTACTTC. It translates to CASSGEPLRGSPDYEQYF. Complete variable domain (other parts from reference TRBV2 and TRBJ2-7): EPEVTQTPSHQVTQMGQEVILRCVPISNHLYFYWYRQILGQKVEFLVSFYNNEISEKSEIFDDQFSVERPDGSNFTLKIRSTKLEDSAMYFCASSGEPLRGSPDYEQYFGPGTRLTVT.